Listed below are T cell receptor beta chains from one sample, sequenced in a study of regulatory T cells in long-lasting Graves disease. A single record per CDR3 protein comes from TCRdb applying MiXCR to the multiplex PCR reads. The sample lists about 370,000 distinct CDR3 sequences, 15% to 19% occurring once. Specimen: peripheral blood mononuclear cells (PBMCs), collected at new diagnosis, from a patient treated with antithyroid drugs. These receptors came from a female donor with Graves disease. Both conserved end residues are part of each CDR3. A D gene is named only where the DNA matches it firmly. A clone size is listed for some rows: how often the clone was seen (once, few, many), or a class if it is expanded.

j_call d_call v_call clone_size cdr3_aa cdr3_nt
TRBJ1-5 NA TRBV24-1 few CATSDAGDIQPQHF TGTGCCACCAGTGACGCCGGGGACATCCAGCCCCAGCATTTT
TRBJ1-1 NA TRBV6-2/TRBV6-3 many CASSEGGTTAFF TGTGCCAGCAGTGAAGGGGGAACAACAGCTTTCTTT
TRBJ1-2 NA TRBV3-1 NA CASSRGTVNYGYTF TGTGCCAGCAGCCGGGGGACGGTTAACTATGGCTACACCTTC
TRBJ1-2 NA TRBV18 NA CASSPQGTQNYGYTF TGTGCCAGCTCACCCCAAGGGACACAGAACTATGGCTACACCTTC
TRBJ2-6 TRBD1 TRBV7-9 many CASSQTGFSGANVLTF TGTGCCAGCAGCCAGACAGGGTTTTCTGGGGCCAACGTCCTGACTTTC
TRBJ2-5 TRBD2 TRBV6-1 many CASSEEWASGGQETQYF TGTGCCAGCAGTGAAGAGTGGGCTAGCGGGGGCCAAGAGACCCAGTACTTC
TRBJ2-7 NA TRBV12-3/TRBV12-4 NA CASSYRQVIYEQYF TGTGCCAGCAGTTACCGACAGGTGATCTACGAGCAGTACTTC
TRBJ1-2 NA TRBV28 many CASSLWREVGYTF TGTGCCAGCAGTTTATGGAGGGAGGTTGGCTACACCTTC
TRBJ2-1 NA TRBV10-3 many CAISPRGSEGHEQFF TGTGCCATCAGCCCTAGGGGTAGCGAGGGGCATGAGCAGTTCTTC
TRBJ2-1 NA TRBV20-1 many CSARGWGTPEQFF TGCAGTGCTAGAGGGTGGGGGACACCTGAGCAGTTCTTC
TRBJ1-5 NA TRBV6-2/TRBV6-3 few CASSYTQMTTREPQHF TGTGCCAGCAGTTACACTCAAATGACCACGAGGGAGCCCCAGCATTTT
TRBJ1-1 NA TRBV3-1 many CASSPQEWNTEAFF TGTGCCAGCAGCCCACAGGAATGGAACACTGAAGCTTTCTTT
TRBJ2-1 TRBD2 TRBV12-3/TRBV12-4 many CASSFLAGGGNEQFF TGTGCCAGCAGTTTCCTAGCGGGGGGGGGGAATGAGCAGTTCTTC
TRBJ2-1 TRBD1 TRBV7-2 few CASSDPSPRGRFF TGTGCCAGCAGCGACCCCTCCCCCAGGGGGCGGTTCTTC
TRBJ2-1 TRBD2 TRBV9 many CASSVGLASNEQFF TGTGCCAGCAGCGTGGGACTAGCTAGCAATGAGCAGTTCTTC
TRBJ2-1 NA TRBV12-5 many CASGLGGVYGSYNEQFF TGTGCTAGTGGTTTGGGGGGAGTTTATGGCTCCTACAATGAGCAGTTCTTC
TRBJ2-5 NA TRBV27 few CASTGDEETQYF TGTGCCAGCACTGGGGATGAGGAGACCCAGTACTTC
TRBJ2-4 NA TRBV3-1 many CASSQGFRGVKYF TGTGCCAGCAGCCAAGGGTTCAGGGGGGTGAAGTACTTC
TRBJ1-2 NA TRBV6-1 NA CASSTGPGGYGYTF TGTGCCAGCAGTACCGGGCCGGGGGGCTATGGCTACACCTTC
TRBJ1-5 NA TRBV20-1 many CSASRGLVSNQPQHF TGCAGTGCTAGCCGGGGGCTGGTCAGCAATCAGCCCCAGCATTTT
TRBJ1-1 NA TRBV27 NA CASSSLHEAFF TGTGCCAGCAGTTCCCTGCATGAAGCTTTCTTT
TRBJ2-5 NA TRBV20-1 many CSAIAKTGQETQYF TGCAGTGCTATAGCAAAGACAGGTCAAGAGACCCAGTACTTC
TRBJ2-3 TRBD2 TRBV20-1 NA CSARGPLAGGPDTQYF TGCAGTGCTAGAGGTCCACTAGCGGGAGGGCCAGATACGCAGTATTTT
TRBJ2-7 TRBD1 TRBV7-9 few CASTFTGTGGREQYF TGTGCCAGCACCTTCACCGGGACAGGGGGCCGCGAGCAGTACTTC
TRBJ1-2 TRBD1 TRBV12-5 many CASGPEVRVQGAPNYGYTF TGTGCTAGTGGTCCGGAGGTCCGTGTACAGGGGGCACCCAACTATGGCTACACCTTC
TRBJ1-2 NA TRBV5-5 many CASSFGSQVATPSPYTF TGTGCCAGCAGCTTCGGGTCCCAGGTGGCTACACCCTCCCCCTACACCTTC
TRBJ1-1 NA TRBV2 NA CVSIGGTEAFF TGTGTCAGCATCGGGGGGACTGAAGCTTTCTTT
TRBJ2-1 TRBD2 TRBV5-1 many CASRPGLAGGNEQFF TGCGCCAGCAGACCGGGACTAGCGGGAGGCAATGAGCAGTTCTTC
TRBJ1-5 NA TRBV7-2 many CASSFRGGWGNQPQHF TGTGCCAGCAGCTTTCGAGGGGGTTGGGGCAATCAGCCCCAGCATTTT
TRBJ2-3 TRBD2 TRBV20-1 NA CSARKISGRVNTQYF TGCAGTGCTAGAAAAATTAGCGGGAGGGTCAATACGCAGTATTTT
TRBJ1-1 TRBD1 TRBV5-4 many CASSPGTGLSTEAFF TGTGCCAGCAGCCCCGGGACAGGGCTCTCAACTGAAGCTTTCTTT
TRBJ2-2 NA TRBV3-1 many CASSLAGTVNTGELFF TGTGCCAGCAGCTTAGCCGGGACGGTTAACACCGGGGAGCTGTTTTTT
TRBJ2-5 TRBD2 TRBV20-1 many CSARRTSGPQETQYF TGCAGTGCTAGACGGACTAGCGGGCCCCAAGAGACCCAGTACTTC
TRBJ2-5 TRBD1 TRBV9 few CASSVSQGAKETQYF TGTGCCAGCAGCGTATCCCAGGGGGCTAAAGAGACCCAGTACTTC
TRBJ1-1 NA TRBV30 once CAWTKVFAGPRDTEAFF TGTGCCTGGACGAAAGTGTTTGCGGGACCCAGGGACACTGAAGCTTTCTTT
TRBJ2-5 TRBD2 TRBV28 many CASSTIAGSETQYF TGTGCCAGCAGCACCATAGCGGGATCAGAGACCCAGTACTTC
TRBJ1-2 NA TRBV12-3/TRBV12-4 many CASNRNGGIGYTF TGTGCCAGCAATCGCAATGGGGGTATTGGCTACACCTTC
TRBJ2-7 NA TRBV28 NA CASTSFYYEQYF TGTGCCAGCACCTCCTTTTACTACGAGCAGTACTTC
TRBJ2-7 NA TRBV7-8 many CASSLGVPPDYPAYEQYF TGTGCCAGCAGCTTAGGGGTTCCCCCAGATTACCCGGCCTACGAGCAGTACTTC
TRBJ1-2 TRBD1 TRBV7-2 many CASSLDGTGYGYTF TGTGCCAGCAGCTTAGACGGGACAGGGTATGGCTACACCTTC
TRBJ2-1 TRBD2 TRBV5-6 many CASSAGLAGLLNEQFF TGTGCCAGCAGCGCGGGACTAGCGGGGCTTTTGAATGAGCAGTTCTTC
TRBJ2-3 TRBD2 TRBV7-3 many CASSLGLAGEADTQYF TGTGCCAGCAGCTTAGGTCTAGCGGGAGAGGCAGATACGCAGTATTTT
TRBJ1-3 NA TRBV15 NA CATSKSRDTFGNTIYF TGTGCCACCAGCAAAAGCCGGGACACTTTTGGAAACACCATATATTTT
TRBJ1-5 NA TRBV6-1 NA CASSEVGDYNQPQHF TGTGCCAGCAGTGAAGTAGGGGACTACAATCAGCCCCAGCATTTT
TRBJ1-1 TRBD1 TRBV6-4 many CASSETRQGSAEAFF TGTGCCAGCAGTGAAACACGACAGGGAAGCGCTGAAGCTTTCTTT
TRBJ1-2 TRBD1 TRBV19 few CASSTPGQGKDGYTF TGTGCCAGTAGTACACCAGGACAGGGGAAGGATGGCTACACCTTC
TRBJ2-7 NA TRBV28 many CASSPGRTAEQYF TGTGCCAGCAGTCCGGGACGGACCGCCGAGCAGTACTTC
TRBJ2-2 NA TRBV7-3 NA CASSRQGLYLGAGELFF TGTGCCAGCAGCCGACAGGGACTCTACTTAGGCGCCGGGGAGCTGTTTTTT
TRBJ2-7 NA TRBV12-3/TRBV12-4 many CASSSPNYEQYF TGTGCCAGCAGCTCCCCGAACTACGAGCAGTACTTC
TRBJ1-1 NA TRBV27 many CASRKDGLNTEAFF TGTGCCAGCAGAAAGGACGGCCTGAACACTGAAGCTTTCTTT
TRBJ2-1 TRBD2 TRBV13 many CASRLPGLAGGSPYNEQFF TGTGCCAGCAGACTTCCGGGACTAGCGGGAGGGAGTCCCTACAATGAGCAGTTCTTC
TRBJ1-6 TRBD1 TRBV19 many CASSRRQGAYNSPLHF TGTGCCAGTAGCCGAAGACAGGGCGCCTATAATTCACCCCTCCACTTT
TRBJ1-4 TRBD1 TRBV3-1 many CASSQGVTGGIEKLFF TGTGCCAGCAGCCAAGGGGTAACAGGGGGAATTGAAAAACTGTTTTTT
TRBJ1-5 TRBD1 TRBV27 many CASSLPGGGQPQHF TGTGCCAGCAGCCTTCCAGGGGGCGGACAGCCCCAGCATTTT
TRBJ2-5 TRBD2 TRBV12-3/TRBV12-4 NA CASKTLTSGRANQYF TGTGCCAGCAAAACCCTGACTAGCGGGAGGGCTAACCAGTACTTC
TRBJ2-5 NA TRBV6-5 many CASSYRSEGAGETQYF TGTGCCAGCAGTTACCGGTCGGAAGGGGCGGGGGAGACCCAGTACTTC
TRBJ1-2 TRBD1 TRBV12-3/TRBV12-4 NA CASSLVQGGGYTF TGTGCCAGCAGTTTAGTCCAGGGGGGCGGCTACACCTTC
TRBJ1-2 NA TRBV12-3/TRBV12-4 many CASLGHGDNPGYTF TGTGCCAGCCTCGGCCACGGGGATAATCCTGGCTACACCTTC
TRBJ1-1 NA TRBV12-3/TRBV12-4 many CASSLTRVNTEAFF TGTGCCAGCAGTTTAACCAGGGTAAACACTGAAGCTTTCTTT
TRBJ1-2 NA TRBV29-1 NA CSVDVGVYYGYTF TGCAGCGTTGATGTTGGGGTGTACTATGGCTACACCTTC